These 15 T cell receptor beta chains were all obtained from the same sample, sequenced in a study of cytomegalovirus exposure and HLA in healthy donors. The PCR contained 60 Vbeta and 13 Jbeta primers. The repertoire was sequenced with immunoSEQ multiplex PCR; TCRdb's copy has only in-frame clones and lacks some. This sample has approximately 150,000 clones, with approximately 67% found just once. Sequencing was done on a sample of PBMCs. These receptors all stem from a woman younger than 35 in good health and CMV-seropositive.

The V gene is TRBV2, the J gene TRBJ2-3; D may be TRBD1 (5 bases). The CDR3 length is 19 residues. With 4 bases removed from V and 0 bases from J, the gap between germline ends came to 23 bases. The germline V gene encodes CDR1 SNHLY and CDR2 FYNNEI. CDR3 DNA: TGTGCCAGCAGTGTTCAGGGCTCGCAGTGGCGTTCGAGCACAGATACGCAGTATTTT. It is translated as CASSVQGSQWRSSTDTQYF.

The CDR3: CASSSTGDGNTEAFF. Written as DNA, the CDR3 is TGTGCCAGCAGCTCGACAGGGGACGGAAACACTGAAGCTTTCTTT. V gene TRBV7-2 combines with J gene TRBJ1-1, with TRBD1 matching 8 bases. V lost 4 bases to trimming and J lost 2 bases; unmatched junction nucleotides: 6. Germline lookup yields CDR1 SGHTA and CDR2 FQGNSA. This CDR3 comprises 15 residues.

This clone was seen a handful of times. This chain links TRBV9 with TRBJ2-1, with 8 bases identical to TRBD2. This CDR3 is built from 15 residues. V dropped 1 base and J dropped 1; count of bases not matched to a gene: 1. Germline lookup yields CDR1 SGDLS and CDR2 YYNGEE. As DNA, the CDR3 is TGTGCCAGCAGCGTAAGCGGGAGTTCCTACAATGAGCAGTTCTTC. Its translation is CASSVSGSSYNEQFF.

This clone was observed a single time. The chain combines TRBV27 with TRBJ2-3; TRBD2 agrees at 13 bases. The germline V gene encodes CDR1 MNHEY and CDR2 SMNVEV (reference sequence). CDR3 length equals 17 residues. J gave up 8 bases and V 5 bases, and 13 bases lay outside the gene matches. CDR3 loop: CASSPHGTSGTKATQYF. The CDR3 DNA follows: TGTGCCAGCAGTCCCCACGGGACTAGCGGGACCAAGGCTACGCAGTATTTT.

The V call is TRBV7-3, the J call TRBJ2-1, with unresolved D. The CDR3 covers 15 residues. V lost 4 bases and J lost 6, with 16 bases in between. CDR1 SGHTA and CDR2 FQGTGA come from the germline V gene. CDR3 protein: CASSSPVGTGNEQFF. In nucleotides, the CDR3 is TGTGCCAGCAGCTCTCCTGTAGGTACGGGCAATGAGCAGTTCTTC.

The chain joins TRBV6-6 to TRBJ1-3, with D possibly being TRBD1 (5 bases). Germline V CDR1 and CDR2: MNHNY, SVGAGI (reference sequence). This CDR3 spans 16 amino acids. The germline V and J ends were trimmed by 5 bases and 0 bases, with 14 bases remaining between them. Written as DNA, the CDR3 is TGTGCCAGCAGTACGAGACAGCTAACCTCTGGAAACACCATATATTTT. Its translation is CASSTRQLTSGNTIYF.

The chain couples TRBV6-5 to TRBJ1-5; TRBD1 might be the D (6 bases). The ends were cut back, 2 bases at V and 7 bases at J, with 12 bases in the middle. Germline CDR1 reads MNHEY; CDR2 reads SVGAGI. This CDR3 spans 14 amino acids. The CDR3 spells CASSYGTGIQPQHF. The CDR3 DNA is TGTGCCAGCAGTTACGGAACAGGGATCCAGCCCCAGCATTTT.

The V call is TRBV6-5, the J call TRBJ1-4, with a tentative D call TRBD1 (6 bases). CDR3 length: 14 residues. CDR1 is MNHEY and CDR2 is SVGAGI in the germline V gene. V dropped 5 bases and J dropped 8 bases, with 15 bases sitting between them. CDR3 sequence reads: CASSRRIQGEKLFF. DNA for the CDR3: TGTGCCAGCAGTCGAAGAATCCAGGGGGAAAAACTGTTTTTT.

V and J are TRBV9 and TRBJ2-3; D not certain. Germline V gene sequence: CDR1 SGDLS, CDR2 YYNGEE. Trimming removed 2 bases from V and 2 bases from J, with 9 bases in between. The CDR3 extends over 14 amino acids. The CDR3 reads CASSVLSLTDTQYF. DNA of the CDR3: TGTGCCAGCAGCGTCCTTTCCCTCACAGATACGCAGTATTTT.

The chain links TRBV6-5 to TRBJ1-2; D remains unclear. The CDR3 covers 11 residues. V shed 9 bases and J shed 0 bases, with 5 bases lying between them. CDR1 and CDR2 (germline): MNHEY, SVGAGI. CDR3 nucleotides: TGTGCCAGTAGAGCTAACTATGGCTACACCTTC. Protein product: CASRANYGYTF.

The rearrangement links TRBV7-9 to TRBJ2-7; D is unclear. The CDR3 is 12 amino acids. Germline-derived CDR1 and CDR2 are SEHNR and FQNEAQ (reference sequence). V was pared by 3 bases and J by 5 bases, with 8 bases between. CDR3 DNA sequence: TGTGCCAGCAGCTTTGATAGTCACGAGCAGTACTTC. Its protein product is CASSFDSHEQYF.

In DNA, the CDR3 is TGTGCCAGCAGCTTCGACAGGGTGACATGGGGGAACACCGGGGAGCTGTTTTTT. It is translated as CASSFDRVTWGNTGELFF. The chain joins TRBV7-9 to TRBJ2-2; TRBD1 matches 7 bases. Germline CDR1 SEHNR, CDR2 FQNEAQ (reference sequence). The CDR3 runs to 18 residues. With 3 bases clipped from V and 1 base from J, the junction kept 11 bases outside the gene matches.

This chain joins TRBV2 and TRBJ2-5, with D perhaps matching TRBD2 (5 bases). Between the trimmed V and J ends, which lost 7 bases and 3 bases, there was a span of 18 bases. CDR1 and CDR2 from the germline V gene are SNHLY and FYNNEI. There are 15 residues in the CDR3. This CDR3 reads CASISRGVGKETQYF. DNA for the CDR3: TGTGCCAGCATAAGTCGGGGAGTGGGGAAAGAGACCCAGTACTTC.

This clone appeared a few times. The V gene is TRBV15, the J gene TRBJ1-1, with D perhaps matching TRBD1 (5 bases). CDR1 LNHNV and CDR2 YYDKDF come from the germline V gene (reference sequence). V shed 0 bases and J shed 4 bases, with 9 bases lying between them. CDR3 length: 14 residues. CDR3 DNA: TGTGCCACCAGCAGAGATCTCAGGGTCACTGAAGCTTTCTTT. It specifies CATSRDLRVTEAFF. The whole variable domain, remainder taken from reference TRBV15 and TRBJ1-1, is DAMVIQNPRYQVTQFGKPVTLSCSQTLNHNVMYWYQQKSSQAPKLLFHYYDKDFNNEADTPDNFQSRRPNTSFCFLDIRSPGLGDTAMYLCATSRDLRVTEAFFGQGTRLTVV.

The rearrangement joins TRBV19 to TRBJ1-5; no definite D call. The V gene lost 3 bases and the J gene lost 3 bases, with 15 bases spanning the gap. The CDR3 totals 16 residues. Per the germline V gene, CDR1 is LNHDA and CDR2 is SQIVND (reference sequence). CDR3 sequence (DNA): TGTGCCAGTAGTATTATTGGCCTCGTAATCAATCAGCCCCAGCATTTT. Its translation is CASSIIGLVINQPQHF.